A selection of T cell receptor beta chains follows, all from one sample in a study of Ad26.COV2.S vaccination and SARS-CoV-2 variants. Measured with immunoSEQ multiplex PCR; TCRdb has only the in-frame clones, and not every one. The sample lists more than 150,000 clones, around 88% occurring once. The sequenced sample was peripheral blood, obtained after recovery from COVID-19. The receptors were sampled from a human donor who had recovered from COVID-19. Each CDR3 is given with its conserved first and last residue. The D gene is left open where the match is weak. Only some rows state a clone size, as once, few, many or a class for expanded clones.

j_call: TRBJ2-4; d_call: NA; cdr3_length: 15; v_call: TRBV27; clone_size: NA; cdr3_nt: TGTGCCAGCAGTCCGGGACGGAGTTTCAGAAACATTCAGTACTTC; cdr3_aa: CASSPGRSFRNIQYF
j_call: TRBJ2-2; d_call: NA; cdr3_length: 14; v_call: TRBV19; clone_size: few; cdr3_nt: TGTGCCAGTATATTGGCAGATCCCGACGGGGAGCTGTTTTTT; cdr3_aa: CASILADPDGELFF
j_call: TRBJ1-5; d_call: NA; cdr3_length: 14; v_call: TRBV9; clone_size: NA; cdr3_nt: TGTGCCAGCAGCGCAGGGACTTTGGGAAAGCCCCAGCATTTT; cdr3_aa: CASSAGTLGKPQHF
j_call: TRBJ2-7; d_call: TRBD2; cdr3_length: 16; v_call: TRBV3-1/TRBV3-2; clone_size: NA; cdr3_nt: TGTGCCAGCAGCCAAGATAGGACTAGCGTTCCCTACGAGCAGTACTTC; cdr3_aa: CASSQDRTSVPYEQYF
j_call: TRBJ2-5; d_call: NA; cdr3_length: 14; v_call: TRBV29-1; clone_size: NA; cdr3_nt: TGCAGCGTTGGGCGACCTAATTACCGGGAGACCCAGTACTTC; cdr3_aa: CSVGRPNYRETQYF
j_call: TRBJ2-6; d_call: NA; cdr3_length: 16; v_call: TRBV19; clone_size: few; cdr3_nt: TGTGCCAGTAGTATCGGGTGGGGGGCCGGGGCCAACGTCCTGACTTTC; cdr3_aa: CASSIGWGAGANVLTF
j_call: TRBJ1-2; d_call: TRBD1; cdr3_length: 13; v_call: TRBV18; clone_size: NA; cdr3_nt: TGTGCCAGCTCACGTGAGGGGGCGAGTGGCTACACCTTC; cdr3_aa: CASSREGASGYTF
j_call: TRBJ2-7; d_call: TRBD1; cdr3_length: 16; v_call: TRBV19; clone_size: NA; cdr3_nt: TGTGCCAGTAGCATAGCCTCCGGGACAGGGTTATACGAGCAGTACTTC; cdr3_aa: CASSIASGTGLYEQYF
j_call: TRBJ2-7; d_call: NA; cdr3_length: 13; v_call: TRBV4-2; clone_size: NA; cdr3_nt: TGTGCCAGCAGTCAGGCTTCCGCCTACGAGCAGTACTTC; cdr3_aa: CASSQASAYEQYF
j_call: TRBJ2-5; d_call: NA; cdr3_length: 15; v_call: TRBV7-9; clone_size: NA; cdr3_nt: TGTGCCAGCAGCTTTGGGGTACAACGATCACAGACCCAGTACTTC; cdr3_aa: CASSFGVQRSQTQYF
j_call: TRBJ1-4; d_call: NA; cdr3_length: 16; v_call: TRBV3-1/TRBV3-2; clone_size: NA; cdr3_nt: TGTGCCAGCAGCCAAGAAGGGTTAGGACAGAATGAAAAACTGTTTTTT; cdr3_aa: CASSQEGLGQNEKLFF
j_call: TRBJ1-1; d_call: NA; cdr3_length: 11; v_call: TRBV20-1; clone_size: NA; cdr3_nt: TGCAGTGCCTCGTGGGGCACTGAAGCTTTCTTT; cdr3_aa: CSASWGTEAFF
j_call: TRBJ2-7; d_call: TRBD2; cdr3_length: 14; v_call: TRBV28; clone_size: few; cdr3_nt: TGTGCCAGCACCCGTAGCGGGAGGGCCAGAGAGCAGTACTTC; cdr3_aa: CASTRSGRAREQYF
j_call: TRBJ1-2; d_call: NA; cdr3_length: 13; v_call: TRBV27; clone_size: NA; cdr3_nt: TGTGCCAGCAGTACAGCCTCCAACTATGGCTACACCTTC; cdr3_aa: CASSTASNYGYTF
j_call: TRBJ2-6; d_call: NA; cdr3_length: 18; v_call: TRBV10-3; clone_size: NA; cdr3_nt: TGTGCCATCAGTGAGTCGGGCCAGGTCGGAACCGGGGCCAACGTCCTGACTTTC; cdr3_aa: CAISESGQVGTGANVLTF
j_call: TRBJ2-1; d_call: NA; cdr3_length: 16; v_call: TRBV7-3; clone_size: NA; cdr3_nt: TGTGCCAGCAGCTCCCCCCCGATAGCTCGCGTCAATGAGCAGTTCTTC; cdr3_aa: CASSSPPIARVNEQFF
j_call: TRBJ1-4; d_call: NA; cdr3_length: 14; v_call: TRBV5-1; clone_size: NA; cdr3_nt: TGCGCCAGCAGCTTGGGGGGATTGGATGAAAAACTGTTTTTT; cdr3_aa: CASSLGGLDEKLFF
j_call: TRBJ2-7; d_call: NA; cdr3_length: 12; v_call: TRBV6-1; clone_size: NA; cdr3_nt: TGTGCCAGCAGTGAAAGGGGTAGCGAGCAGTACTTC; cdr3_aa: CASSERGSEQYF
j_call: TRBJ2-5; d_call: NA; cdr3_length: 15; v_call: TRBV5-1; clone_size: NA; cdr3_nt: TGCGCCAGCAGCTTGGGAGCCTGGCCCCAGGAGACCCAGTACTTC; cdr3_aa: CASSLGAWPQETQYF
j_call: TRBJ2-5; d_call: NA; cdr3_length: 11; v_call: TRBV18; clone_size: once; cdr3_nt: TGTGCCAGCTCAGATATGGAGACCCAGTACTTC; cdr3_aa: CASSDMETQYF
j_call: TRBJ1-1; d_call: NA; cdr3_length: 14; v_call: TRBV2; clone_size: once; cdr3_nt: TGTGCCAGCAATGAGGCAGGGCCCTACACTGAAGCTTTCTTT; cdr3_aa: CASNEAGPYTEAFF
j_call: TRBJ1-1; d_call: NA; cdr3_length: 14; v_call: TRBV7-2; clone_size: once; cdr3_nt: TGTGCCAGCAGCTTAGAGGTAGAGAACACTGAAGCTTTCTTT; cdr3_aa: CASSLEVENTEAFF
j_call: TRBJ2-3; d_call: NA; cdr3_length: 19; v_call: TRBV14; clone_size: NA; cdr3_nt: TGTGCCAGCGGATACCACTATCGAACGCTACAGGGACACACAGATACGCAGTATTTT; cdr3_aa: CASGYHYRTLQGHTDTQYF
j_call: TRBJ2-4; d_call: TRBD1; cdr3_length: 20; v_call: TRBV2; clone_size: NA; cdr3_nt: TGTGCCAGCAGTGAAGCAGCTAGGGGGCAAGGCCGGCCAGGCAAAAACATTCAGTACTTC; cdr3_aa: CASSEAARGQGRPGKNIQYF
j_call: TRBJ1-3; d_call: NA; cdr3_length: 14; v_call: TRBV25-1; clone_size: NA; cdr3_nt: TGTGCCAGCAGCCGAGCCCGCTCTGGAAACACCATATATTTT; cdr3_aa: CASSRARSGNTIYF
j_call: TRBJ1-4; d_call: TRBD1; cdr3_length: 12; v_call: TRBV10-3; clone_size: NA; cdr3_nt: TGTGCCATCAGTGAACCGGGACAGGAACTGTTTTTT; cdr3_aa: CAISEPGQELFF